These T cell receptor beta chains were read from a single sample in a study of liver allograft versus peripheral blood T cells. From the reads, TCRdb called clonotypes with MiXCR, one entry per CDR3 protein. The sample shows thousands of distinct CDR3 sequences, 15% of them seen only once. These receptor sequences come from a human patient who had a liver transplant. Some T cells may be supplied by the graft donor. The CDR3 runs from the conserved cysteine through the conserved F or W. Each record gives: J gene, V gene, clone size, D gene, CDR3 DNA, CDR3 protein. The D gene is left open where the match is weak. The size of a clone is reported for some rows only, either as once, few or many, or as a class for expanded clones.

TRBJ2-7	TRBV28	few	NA	TGTGCCAGCAGTCCCTTCGGCTACGAGCAGTACTTC	CASSPFGYEQYF
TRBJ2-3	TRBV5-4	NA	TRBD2	TGTGCCAGCAGCTTGGACTTCTCAGCGGGAAACACAGATACGCAGTATTTT	CASSLDFSAGNTDTQYF
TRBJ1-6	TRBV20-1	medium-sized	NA	TGCAGTGCGGCCGGACAGAGTGGTACTTCACCCCTCCACTTT	CSAAGQSGTSPLHF
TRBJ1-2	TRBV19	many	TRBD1	TGTGCCAGTAGTCCTGACCGGGACAGAGTCTATGGCTACACCTTC	CASSPDRDRVYGYTF
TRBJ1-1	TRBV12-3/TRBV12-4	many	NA	TGTGCCAGCAGTCGCCGACCGGGGGCTGAAGCTTTCTTT	CASSRRPGAEAFF
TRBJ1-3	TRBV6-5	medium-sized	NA	TGTGCCAGCAGTCTTGATCTGACCGGGACACGAAACACCATATATTTT	CASSLDLTGTRNTIYF
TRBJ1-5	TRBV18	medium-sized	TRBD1	TGTGCCAGCTCACCCGGGACAGGGGATCTGAATCAGCCCCAGCATTTT	CASSPGTGDLNQPQHF
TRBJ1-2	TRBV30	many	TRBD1	TGTGCCTGGAGTGTCGACAGGGGAAGCGGTGGCTACACCTTC	CAWSVDRGSGGYTF
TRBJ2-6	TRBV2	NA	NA	TGTGCCAGCGGCAGGAGATCTGGGGCCAACGTCCTGACTTTC	CASGRRSGANVLTF
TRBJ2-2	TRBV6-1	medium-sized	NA	TGTGCCAGCAGTCCCGCCGGGACCAAAACCGGGGAGCTGTTTTTT	CASSPAGTKTGELFF
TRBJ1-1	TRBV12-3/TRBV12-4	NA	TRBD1	TGTGCCAGCAGTTCCCGGACAGGGGATGGCACTGAAGCTCTCTTT	CASSSRTGDGTEALF
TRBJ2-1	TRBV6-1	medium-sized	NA	TGTGCCAGCAGTGAAGCGGCCCAGGGGAATGAGCAGTTCTTC	CASSEAAQGNEQFF
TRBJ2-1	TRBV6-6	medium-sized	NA	TGTGCCAGCAGTTTGGACGGCTCCTACAATGAGCAGTTCTTC	CASSLDGSYNEQFF
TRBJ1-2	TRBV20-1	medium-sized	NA	TGCAGTGCCAGCCGGGACCCTCGATGGGACTATGGCTACACCTTC	CSASRDPRWDYGYTF
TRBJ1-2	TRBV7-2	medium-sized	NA	TGTGCCAGCAGCTTAGATGCGGTTTCGACAGTGGCTGGCTACACCTTC	CASSLDAVSTVAGYTF
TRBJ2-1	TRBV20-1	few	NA	TGCAGTGCTGTCCGGGATCTGCAGTTCTTC	CSAVRDLQFF
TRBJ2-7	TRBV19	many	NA	TGTGCCAGTAGTCGACAGTGGGGAACAGAGCAGTACTTC	CASSRQWGTEQYF
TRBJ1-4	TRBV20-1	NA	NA	TGCAGTGCCCCGAGGGGGGTAGGGGAAAAACTGTTTTTT	CSAPRGVGEKLFF
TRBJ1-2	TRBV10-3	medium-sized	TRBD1	TGTGCCATCAGTGATTGGACAGGTAACTCCGCGGGGCTTGGCTACACCTTC	CAISDWTGNSAGLGYTF
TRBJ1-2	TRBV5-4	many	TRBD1	TGTGCCAGCAGCGGAGGACAGGGGGCGGCTGGCTACACCTTC	CASSGGQGAAGYTF
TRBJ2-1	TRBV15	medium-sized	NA	TGTGCCACCAGCAGAGGGGGAAATGAGCAGTTCTTC	CATSRGGNEQFF
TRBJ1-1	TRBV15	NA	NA	TGTGCCACCAGCAGAGATCGGGGGGAGAACACTGAAGCTTTCTTT	CATSRDRGENTEAFF
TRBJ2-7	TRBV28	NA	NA	TGTGCCAGCACCACAGGGGGGGCCGCATACCTATACGAGCAGTACTTC	CASTTGGAAYLYEQYF
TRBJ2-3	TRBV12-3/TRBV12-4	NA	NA	TGTGCCATAGGGGGGGTCACAGATACGCAGTATTTT	CAIGGVTDTQYF
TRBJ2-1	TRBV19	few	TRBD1	TGTGCCAGTAGGGGGGACAGAAATTACAATGAGCAGTTCTTC	CASRGDRNYNEQFF
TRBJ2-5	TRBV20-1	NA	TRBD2	TGCAGTGCTAGTCTAGCGGGGATACAAGAGACCCAGTACTTC	CSASLAGIQETQYF
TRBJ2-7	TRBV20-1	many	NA	TGCAGTGCTACAGCCCCGCTAGGTGGCGACGAGCAGTACTTC	CSATAPLGGDEQYF
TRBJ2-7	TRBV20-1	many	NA	TGCAGTGCTAGAGCGGGTTACTCCTACGAGCAGTACTTC	CSARAGYSYEQYF
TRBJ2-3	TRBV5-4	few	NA	TGTGCCAGCAGCTTGGGGAGCCGGGACCCACTAAGAGATACGCAGTATTTT	CASSLGSRDPLRDTQYF
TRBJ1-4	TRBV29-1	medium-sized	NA	TGCAGCGTTGGAGTCCAGGGAATGGTAAATGAAAAACTGTTTTTT	CSVGVQGMVNEKLFF
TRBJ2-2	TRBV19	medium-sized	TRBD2	TGTGCCAGTAGTCGGGGGGGGAGATGGACCGGGGAGCTGTTTTTT	CASSRGGRWTGELFF
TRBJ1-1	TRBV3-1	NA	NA	TGTGCCAGCAGCCAAAGTCCGTTAGCGGAAGCTTTCTTT	CASSQSPLAEAFF
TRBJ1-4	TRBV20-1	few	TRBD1	TGCAGTGCTAGAGATCCCCTCGGACAGGGCATCGTTGGGACTAATGAAAAACTGTTTTTT	CSARDPLGQGIVGTNEKLFF
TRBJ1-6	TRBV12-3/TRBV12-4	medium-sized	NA	TGTGCCAGCAGTCTACAGGGTGGTAATTCACCCCTCCACTTT	CASSLQGGNSPLHF
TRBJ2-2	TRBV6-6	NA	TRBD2	TGTGCCAGCAGCCCCCCCCCGGGACTAGCGGGAGCCGGGGAGCTGTTTTTT	CASSPPPGLAGAGELFF
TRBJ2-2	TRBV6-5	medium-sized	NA	TGTGCCAGCAGCCCGATCAGCGGAGGGACCGGGGAGCTGTTTTTT	CASSPISGGTGELFF
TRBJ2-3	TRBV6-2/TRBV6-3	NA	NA	TGTGCCAGCAGTCCAAACACAGATACGCAGTATTTT	CASSPNTDTQYF
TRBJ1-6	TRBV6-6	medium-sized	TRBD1	TGTGCCAGCAGTTACTCGGGACAGGGAAATTCACCCCTCCACTTT	CASSYSGQGNSPLHF
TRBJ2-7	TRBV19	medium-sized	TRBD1	TGTGCCAGTAGTACCGGGACAGGGAAATACGAGCAGTACTTC	CASSTGTGKYEQYF
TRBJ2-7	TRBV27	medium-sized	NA	TGTGCCAGCAGTTTGTTGGCAGGGCCCTCCTACGAGCAGTACTTC	CASSLLAGPSYEQYF